This T cell receptor (beta chain) came from a study of T cells in Graves' hyperthyroidism and ophthalmopathy. The ends were cut back, 3 bases at V and 7 bases at J, with 7 bases in the middle. The CDR3 has 11 residues. Looked up from germline, CDR1 is GTSNPN and CDR2 is SVGIG (reference sequence). This clonotype was counted many times. Using RNA transcripts as the source, TCR beta CDR3 regions were amplified. Carried out on the TCR CDR3, a first-round RT-PCR used the HTBI primer set. TCRdb re-called the multiplex PCR reads with MiXCR, one entry per CDR3 protein. The sample contains hundreds of thousands of distinct CDR3 sequences, approximately 14% of which appear only once.

The TCR originated in a young woman with Graves' hyperthyroidism. The J gene is TRBJ2-1, the V gene TRBV30; no firm D call. Sample: blood. The CDR3 DNA sequence: TGTGCCTGGAGCGGTGAGAATGAGCAGTTCTTC. Translation: CAWSGENEQFF.